Below are 5 T cell receptor beta chains sequenced from a single sample in a study of regulatory T cells in long-lasting Graves disease. TCR beta libraries were built with iRepertoire HTBI primers and Arm-PCR of CDR3 regions. TCRdb itself ran the multiplex PCR reads through MiXCR, one entry per CDR3 protein. The table records 700,000 or so distinct CDR3 sequences, 25% to 35% of them present only once. Sample time point: persistent/refractory GD, antithyroid drugs over 5 years with positive TRAb. Making the TCR library involved RNA that had been extracted from PBMCs. The sequences come from peripheral blood mononuclear cells (PBMCs), collected when the disease was refractory, from a patient treated with antithyroid drugs. Receptor source: a female donor with Graves disease.

This clonotype appeared many times. The chain has TRBV20-1 and TRBJ1-2, with D maybe TRBD1 (6 bases). The CDR3 totals 13 residues. CDR1 and CDR2 (germline): DFQATT, SNEGSKA (reference sequence). CDR3 loop: CSVETGTTLDYTF. The DNA of the CDR3 is TGCAGCGTGGAGACTGGGACAACTCTTGACTACACCTTC.

The chain joins TRBV10-3 to TRBJ1-1; D is unresolved. CDR1 ENHRY and CDR2 SYGVKD come from the germline V gene. The CDR3 totals 13 residues. V was trimmed by 7 bases and J by 1 base, leaving 10 bases between them. This chain's CDR3 is CAIMGRENTEAFF. The CDR3 DNA sequence: TGTGCCATCATGGGCCGGGAGAACACTGAAGCTTTCTTT.

V is TRBV10-3 and J is TRBJ2-7, with 7 bases lining up with TRBD2. With V trimmed by 6 bases and J by 3 bases, 5 bases remained unmatched. Germline V lookup: CDR1 ENHRY, CDR2 SYGVKD. The CDR3 runs 13 residues. CDR3 sequence (DNA): TGTGCCATCAGCACTAGCGTTCTCTACGAGCAGTACTTC. Its translation: CAISTSVLYEQYF.

This sequence joins TRBV5-1 and TRBJ1-1, with D unclear. The CDR3 consists of 15 residues. Germline V gives CDR1 SGHRS, CDR2 YFSETQ. Trimming shortened V by 0 bases and J by 1 base, and 10 bases separated the two germline ends. In DNA form, the CDR3 reads TGCGCCAGCAGCTTGGACGGTGCGAGGAACACTGAAGCTTTCTTT. Its translation is CASSLDGARNTEAFF.

The chain is built from TRBV19 and TRBJ1-4; D call uncertain. Germline CDR1 is LNHDA and CDR2 is SQIVND (reference sequence). The V end was cut by 7 bases, the J end by 7 bases, with 19 bases between. The CDR3 runs to 15 residues. For the CDR3, the DNA is TGTGCCAGTATCCGCACCGTGGGTGTCGGTGAAAAACTGTTTTTT. Its protein is CASIRTVGVGEKLFF.